Listed below are T cell receptor beta chains from one sample, sequenced in a study of cytomegalovirus exposure and HLA in healthy donors. TCRdb's table, derived via immunoSEQ multiplex PCR, lists solely in-frame clones and lacks some. The sample consists of approximately 100,000 clones, about 70% of them appearing once. Sequencing used PBMCs. The receptors come from a human donor in good health. CDR3s include the opening cysteine and the closing phenylalanine or tryptophan. D genes are given only for firm matches. Expanded clones are given a class, and other clones once, few, many or no size at all.

clone_size: NA
j_call: TRBJ2-7
d_call: NA
v_call: TRBV11-2
cdr3_aa: CASSLGPRNYEQYF
cdr3_nt: TGTGCCAGCAGCTTAGGTCCTAGAAACTACGAGCAGTACTTC

clone_size: NA
j_call: TRBJ2-1
d_call: TRBD1
v_call: TRBV4-2
cdr3_aa: CASSLTGQGYNEQFF
cdr3_nt: TGTGCCAGCAGCCTGACGGGACAGGGATACAATGAGCAGTTCTTC

clone_size: NA
j_call: TRBJ1-3
d_call: TRBD1
v_call: TRBV5-6
cdr3_aa: CASSLAGGSGNTIYF
cdr3_nt: TGTGCCAGCAGCTTAGCAGGGGGCTCTGGAAACACCATATATTTT

clone_size: NA
j_call: TRBJ2-7
d_call: NA
v_call: TRBV18
cdr3_aa: CASSPPGLAEQYF
cdr3_nt: TGTGCCAGCTCACCACCTGGCCTAGCGGAGCAGTACTTC

clone_size: few
j_call: TRBJ2-5
d_call: TRBD2
v_call: TRBV19
cdr3_aa: CASSIDGTSGERGPQYF
cdr3_nt: TGTGCCAGTAGTATAGACGGGACTAGCGGGGAGAGGGGGCCCCAGTACTTC

clone_size: NA
j_call: TRBJ1-1
d_call: NA
v_call: TRBV28
cdr3_aa: CASSLTGGRTEAFF
cdr3_nt: TGTGCCAGCAGTTTAACTGGGGGCAGGACTGAAGCTTTCTTT

clone_size: NA
j_call: TRBJ1-5
d_call: NA
v_call: TRBV30
cdr3_aa: CAWKIAGGGNQPQHF
cdr3_nt: TGTGCCTGGAAAATAGCCGGGGGTGGCAATCAGCCCCAGCATTTT

clone_size: NA
j_call: TRBJ2-7
d_call: TRBD2
v_call: TRBV5-1
cdr3_aa: CASSLAGGTTYEQYF
cdr3_nt: TGCGCCAGCAGCTTGGCCGGGGGGACGACCTACGAGCAGTACTTC

clone_size: NA
j_call: TRBJ1-5
d_call: TRBD1
v_call: TRBV19
cdr3_aa: CASSRGQGLQGPQHF
cdr3_nt: TGTGCCAGTAGTAGGGGACAGGGGCTCCAGGGGCCCCAGCATTTT

clone_size: NA
j_call: TRBJ2-3
d_call: NA
v_call: TRBV7-3
cdr3_aa: CASSRGTPGVDTQYF
cdr3_nt: TGTGCCAGCAGCCGCGGGACTCCGGGGGTAGATACGCAGTATTTT

clone_size: NA
j_call: TRBJ1-2
d_call: NA
v_call: TRBV4-3
cdr3_aa: CASSPTGNTYNYGYTF
cdr3_nt: TGCGCCAGCAGCCCCACGGGAAACACCTATAACTATGGCTACACCTTC

clone_size: NA
j_call: TRBJ1-5
d_call: TRBD1
v_call: TRBV30
cdr3_aa: CAWGTGMMDQPQHF
cdr3_nt: TGTGCCTGGGGGACAGGGATGATGGATCAGCCCCAGCATTTT

clone_size: NA
j_call: TRBJ2-3
d_call: TRBD2
v_call: TRBV5-6
cdr3_aa: CASSFALAPSTDTQYF
cdr3_nt: TGTGCCAGCAGCTTCGCACTAGCGCCAAGCACAGATACGCAGTATTTT

clone_size: NA
j_call: TRBJ2-3
d_call: NA
v_call: TRBV25-1
cdr3_aa: CASRIPGHPQYF
cdr3_nt: TGTGCCAGCAGGATCCCGGGACACCCGCAGTATTTT

clone_size: NA
j_call: TRBJ2-1
d_call: NA
v_call: TRBV7-9
cdr3_aa: CASRVEGEIYNEQFF
cdr3_nt: TGTGCCAGCAGGGTAGAGGGGGAGATCTACAATGAGCAGTTCTTC

clone_size: few
j_call: TRBJ2-2
d_call: NA
v_call: TRBV28
cdr3_aa: CASFRGGGELFF
cdr3_nt: TGTGCCAGCTTCAGGGGCGGCGGGGAGCTGTTTTTT

clone_size: NA
j_call: TRBJ2-7
d_call: TRBD2
v_call: TRBV5-1
cdr3_aa: CASSPEGTSGDYSYEQYF
cdr3_nt: TGCGCCAGCAGTCCCGAAGGGACTAGCGGGGATTACTCCTACGAGCAGTACTTC

clone_size: NA
j_call: TRBJ1-5
d_call: NA
v_call: TRBV19
cdr3_aa: CASSIVPGNQPQHF
cdr3_nt: TGTGCCAGTAGTATAGTGCCGGGGAATCAGCCCCAGCATTTT

clone_size: NA
j_call: TRBJ1-5
d_call: NA
v_call: TRBV4-2
cdr3_aa: CASSQEGGPQHF
cdr3_nt: TGTGCCAGCAGCCAAGAGGGGGGGCCCCAGCATTTT

clone_size: NA
j_call: TRBJ2-7
d_call: TRBD2
v_call: TRBV5-1
cdr3_aa: CASSLGTSAYEQYF
cdr3_nt: TGCGCCAGCAGCTTGGGGACTAGCGCCTACGAGCAGTACTTC

clone_size: NA
j_call: TRBJ2-7
d_call: NA
v_call: TRBV18
cdr3_aa: CASSPQTGESEQYF
cdr3_nt: TGTGCCAGCTCACCTCAAACGGGGGAGAGTGAGCAGTACTTC

clone_size: NA
j_call: TRBJ1-3
d_call: TRBD1
v_call: TRBV5-5
cdr3_aa: CASSPQGAAGNTIYF
cdr3_nt: TGTGCCAGCAGCCCTCAGGGGGCGGCTGGAAACACCATATATTTT

clone_size: NA
j_call: TRBJ1-1
d_call: TRBD1
v_call: TRBV27
cdr3_aa: CASRPDRETGEAFF
cdr3_nt: TGTGCCAGCAGACCTGACAGGGAAACTGGTGAAGCTTTCTTT